Following are 28 T cell receptor beta chains from one sample sequenced in a study of control samples from healthy donors and cancer patients. The protocol was immunoSEQ multiplex PCR, while the TCRdb copy is restricted to in-frame clones and leaves out a portion. The table lists some 87,000 clones, around 80% of them singletons. The sample was PBMCs. The receptors here all came from a man aged 60 to 69 with head and neck cancer.

The chain uses TRBV11-1 and TRBJ2-3; D uncertain. In germline, CDR1 is SGHAT, CDR2 FQDESV (reference sequence). V lost 2 bases and J 4 bases, leaving 1 base between the germline ends. This CDR3 is 11 amino acids long. CDR3 loop: CASSLSDTQYF. CDR3 bases: TGTGCCAGCAGCTTATCAGATACGCAGTATTTT. Using reference TRBV11-1 and TRBJ2-3 for the parts outside the CDR3, the full variable domain is EAEVAQSPRYKITEKSQAVAFWCDPISGHATLYWYRQILGQGPELLVQFQDESVVDDSQLPKDRFSAERLKGVDSTLKIQPAELGDSAMYLCASSLSDTQYFGPGTRLTVL.

This clone appeared a single time. The rearrangement joins TRBV14 to TRBJ1-4; no firm D call. Germline CDR1 and CDR2: SGHDN and FVKESK. The CDR3 is 15 amino acids. Trimming took off 1 base at V and 10 bases at J, with 16 bases between the two ends. CDR3 coding DNA: TGTGCCAGCAGCCAAGGAGTCGGTTTCGAGGGAAAACTGTTTTTT. Translating it yields CASSQGVGFEGKLFF.

V and J are TRBV11-3 and TRBJ2-7, with 10 positions matching TRBD2. Looked up from germline, CDR1 is SGHNT and CDR2 is YENEEA. The CDR3 covers 15 residues. J was trimmed by 6 bases and V by 5 bases; bases with no gene match: 10. As DNA, the CDR3 is TGTGCCAGCAGCCCTGGACTAGCGGAGCCCCTCGAGCAGTACTTC. Protein: CASSPGLAEPLEQYF. The variable domain in full, completed from reference TRBV11-3 and TRBJ2-7, reads EAGVVQSPRYKIIEKKQPVAFWCNPISGHNTLYWYLQNLGQGPELLIRYENEEAVDDSQLPKDRFSAERLKGVDSTLKIQPAELGDSAVYLCASSPGLAEPLEQYFGPGTRLTVT.

The CDR3 is CASRPWGQASGNTIYF. CDR3 in DNA: TGTGCCAGCAGACCCTGGGGGCAGGCATCTGGAAACACCATATATTTT. The chain combines TRBV28 with TRBJ1-3; D possibly corresponds to TRBD1 (6 bases). This CDR3 region has 16 residues. Germline loops: CDR1 MDHEN, CDR2 SYDVKM. V was cut by 6 bases and J by 1 base, with 16 bases left in between.

The rearrangement links TRBV4-1 to TRBJ1-1, with D maybe TRBD1 (6 bases). The V gene's germline CDR1 is MGHRA and CDR2 YSYEKL. The CDR3 is 16 amino acids. Trimming shortened V by 1 base and J by 4 bases, and 16 bases separated the two germline ends. The CDR3 loop reads CASSQVLRQGFTEAFF. The CDR3 nucleotides read TGCGCCAGCAGCCAAGTTCTTCGGCAGGGGTTCACTGAAGCTTTCTTT.

V gene TRBV5-1 combines with J gene TRBJ2-1, with D possibly being TRBD1 (5 bases). The germline V and J ends were trimmed by 1 base and 4 bases, with 9 bases remaining between them. This CDR3 contains 14 residues. CDR1 is SGHRS and CDR2 is YFSETQ in the germline V gene. For the CDR3, the DNA is TGCGCCAGCAGCTTGTGGCAGGGTTACAATGAGCAGTTCTTC. This encodes CASSLWQGYNEQFF. The full variable domain, its missing parts supplied by reference TRBV5-1 and TRBJ2-1, is KAGVTQTPRYLIKTRGQQVTLSCSPISGHRSVSWYQQTPGQGLQFLFEYFSETQRNKGNFPGRFSGRQFSNSRSEMNVSTLELGDSALYLCASSLWQGYNEQFFGPGTRLTVL.

This clone was counted a few times. J is TRBJ2-6 and V is TRBV6-2 or TRBV6-3; D gene uncertain. The CDR3 length is 16 residues. V was shortened by 2 bases and J by 3 bases, with 11 bases between the two germline ends. Germline V gene data show CDR1 as MNHEY and CDR2 as SVGEGT. CDR3 nucleotide sequence: TGTGCCAGCAGTTACAGTACTGGGGATGGGGCCAACGTCCTGACTTTC. Protein sequence: CASSYSTGDGANVLTF.

The chain links TRBV7-9 to TRBJ2-2; no clear D gene. This CDR3 has 15 amino acids. Deletions cut 2 bases from V and 2 bases from J, with 9 bases between. CDR1 is SEHNR and CDR2 is FQNEAQ in the germline V gene (reference sequence). Written as DNA, the CDR3 is TGTGCCAGCAGCTTAAGTGCAGTAAACACCGGGGAGCTGTTTTTT. Protein product: CASSLSAVNTGELFF.

This rearrangement joins TRBV4-1 to TRBJ1-1; D gene unclear. V was pared by 1 base and J by 1 base, with 7 bases between. The V gene's germline CDR1 is MGHRA and CDR2 YSYEKL. The CDR3 spans 14 residues. CDR3 amino acids: CASSQGIKNTEAFF. For the CDR3, the DNA is TGCGCCAGCAGCCAAGGTATCAAGAACACTGAAGCTTTCTTT.

The chain is built from TRBV5-1 and TRBJ2-7, with 12 bases lining up with TRBD2. The V gene's germline CDR1 is SGHRS and CDR2 YFSETQ. J was trimmed by 2 bases and V by 0 bases; bases with no gene match: 3. The CDR3 extends over 16 amino acids. The CDR3 DNA follows: TGCGCCAGCAGCTTGGCCCGACTAGCGGGAGCCTACGAGCAGTACTTC. This codes for CASSLARLAGAYEQYF.

Only a few counts were recorded for this clone. This chain uses TRBV3-1 (or the pseudogene TRBV3-2) with TRBJ2-7; 8 nucleotides agree with TRBD2. Trimming took 3 bases from V and 7 from J; bases not matched to a gene: 2. The CDR3 consists of 12 residues. Germline V CDR1 and CDR2: LGHDT, YNNKEL (reference sequence). CDR3 coding DNA: TGTGCCAGCAGCCATGGCGGGAGGGAGCAGTACTTC. This translates into CASSHGGREQYF.

The chain joins TRBV3-1 (or the pseudogene TRBV3-2) to TRBJ1-4; D ambiguous. With 3 bases removed from V and 3 bases from J, the gap between germline ends came to 5 bases. This CDR3 region has 13 residues. Per germline, CDR1 LGHDT and CDR2 YNNKEL (reference sequence). The CDR3 reads CASSHLANEKLFF. CDR3 coding DNA: TGTGCCAGCAGCCATCTGGCTAATGAAAAACTGTTTTTT.

The count of this clone is one. The chain combines TRBV23-1 with TRBJ2-1; the match to TRBD1 covers 7 bases. TRBV23-1 is an ORF; its function is uncertain. This CDR3 comprises 14 residues. V lost 5 bases to trimming and J lost 6 bases; unmatched junction nucleotides: 7. The CDR3 nucleotides read TGCGCCAGCAGTTGGCTACAGGGGTTCAATGAGCAGTTCTTC. It encodes CASSWLQGFNEQFF.

The rearrangement links TRBV7-9 to TRBJ1-1; D is unclear. CDR1 and CDR2 from the germline V gene are SEHNR and FQNEAQ (reference sequence). This CDR3 has 15 amino acids. Trimming left V 2 bases short and J 1 base short, with 11 bases between. CDR3 sequence: CASSLNPFGNTEAFF. The CDR3 nucleotides are TGTGCCAGCAGCTTAAACCCTTTTGGGAACACTGAAGCTTTCTTT.

The rearrangement links TRBV28 to TRBJ1-5; 9 positions agree with TRBD1. This CDR3 comprises 15 residues. Germline-derived CDR1 and CDR2 are MDHEN and SYDVKM. With V trimmed by 6 bases and J by 0 bases, 3 bases remained unmatched. CDR3 nucleotide sequence: TGTGCCAGCAGCAGACAGGGGGGTAGCAATCAGCCCCAGCATTTT. Encoded protein: CASSRQGGSNQPQHF.

As to this clone: One end of the junction does not line up with germline, which may come from a read error. The DNA of the CDR3 is TGTGCCAGCAGCTTAGCCCTAGCCGAACACCGGGGAGCTGTTTTT. Its protein product is CASSLALAEHRGAVF. The chain joins TRBV7-9 to TRBJ2-2, with D possibly TRBD2 on 5 matching bases. The CDR3 has 15 amino acids. CDR1 is SEHNR and CDR2 is FQNEAQ in the germline V gene (reference sequence).

The chain joins TRBV9 to TRBJ2-1; possibly TRBD1 or TRBD2 for D (7 bases each). From germline, CDR1 is SGDLS and CDR2 YYNGEE. The V end was cut by 0 bases, the J end by 9 bases, with 13 bases between. CDR3 length equals 14 residues. The CDR3 DNA reads as TGTGCCAGCAGCGTAGTGGGACAGCGGGGTGAGCAGTTCTTC. This encodes CASSVVGQRGEQFF.

V gene TRBV4-1 combines with J gene TRBJ2-6; TRBD1 or TRBD2 may be the D gene (5 bases each). The ends were cut back, 1 base at V and 2 bases at J, with 12 bases in the middle. Germline loops: CDR1 MGHRA, CDR2 YSYEKL. The CDR3 extends over 17 amino acids. The CDR3, as DNA: TGCGCCAGCAGCCAAGGAGGATGGGGACCTGGGGCCAACGTCCTGACTTTC. Translating it yields CASSQGGWGPGANVLTF.

The J gene is TRBJ1-3, the V gene TRBV28; no definite D call. Trimming left V 6 bases short and J 4 bases short, with 7 bases between. Germline CDR1 is MDHEN and CDR2 is SYDVKM. The CDR3 runs 12 residues. As DNA, the CDR3 is TGTGCCAGCAGCCGTTTCGGAAACACCATATATTTT. Translating gives CASSRFGNTIYF.

V usage is TRBV15 and J usage is TRBJ2-5; TRBD2 matches 7 bases. Germline V gene data show CDR1 as LNHNV and CDR2 as YYDKDF (reference sequence). CDR3 length: 15 amino acids. V was clipped by 2 bases and J by 2 bases; unmatched bases: 5. Written as DNA, the CDR3 is TGTGCCACCAGCAGATCCTCTAGCGGACAAGAGACCCAGTACTTC. Translating gives CATSRSSSGQETQYF.

The chain links TRBV7-8 to TRBJ2-3; 7 bases line up with TRBD1. The V and J ends lost 5 bases and 1 base, in that order; junction bases with no gene match: 9. The CDR3 has 16 residues. Germline CDR1 is SGHVS and CDR2 is FQNEAQ. The CDR3 region has the DNA TGTGCCAGCAGCCCCGACAGGGTTATCCGCACAGATACGCAGTATTTT. Amino acids: CASSPDRVIRTDTQYF.

The CDR3 DNA sequence: TGTGCCAGCAGCCCCGGGGTACGGGACGGTCTAGAGACCCAGTACTTC. Residues: CASSPGVRDGLETQYF. This rearrangement joins TRBV3-1 (or the pseudogene TRBV3-2) to TRBJ2-5, with D possibly called TRBD1 or TRBD2 (5 bases each). This CDR3 spans 16 amino acids. V was clipped by 4 bases and J by 4 bases, with 19 bases between them. Germline V gene lookup returns CDR1 LGHDT and CDR2 YNNKEL (reference sequence).

The chain couples TRBV2 to TRBJ2-7, with TRBD2 matching 9 bases. This CDR3 region has 13 residues. The germline V gene has CDR1 SNHLY and CDR2 FYNNEI. V trimming: 9 bases; J trimming: 1 base; junction bases outside the gene matches: 4. For the CDR3, the DNA is TGTGCCAGTCGACTAGCGGTTTCCTACGAGCAGTACTTC. Residues: CASRLAVSYEQYF.

The chain carries TRBV25-1 and TRBJ1-1, with 8 positions matching TRBD1. The CDR3 consists of 15 residues. Germline V gene data show CDR1 as MGHDK and CDR2 as SYGVNS. The V and J ends lost 1 base and 2 bases, in that order; junction bases with no gene match: 3. The CDR3 spells CASSELGQVNTEAFF. The CDR3, as DNA: TGTGCCAGCAGTGAATTGGGACAGGTAAACACTGAAGCTTTCTTT.

The gene calls are TRBV5-1 and TRBJ2-1; TRBD1 matches at 7 bases. With V trimmed by 2 bases and J by 6 bases, 2 bases remained unmatched. The germline V gene encodes CDR1 SGHRS and CDR2 YFSETQ. The CDR3 runs 13 residues. CDR3 sequence reads: CASSLRDSNEQFF. CDR3 nucleotides: TGCGCCAGCAGCTTACGGGACAGCAATGAGCAGTTCTTC. Supplemented by reference TRBV5-1 and TRBJ2-1, the full variable domain reads KAGVTQTPRYLIKTRGQQVTLSCSPISGHRSVSWYQQTPGQGLQFLFEYFSETQRNKGNFPGRFSGRQFSNSRSEMNVSTLELGDSALYLCASSLRDSNEQFFGPGTRLTVL.

The V gene is TRBV10-2, the J gene TRBJ2-1, with TRBD2 matching 9 bases. This CDR3 contains 16 residues. CDR1 and CDR2 (germline): WSHSY, SAAADI. The junction had 1 base not matched to a gene; V was cut back by 1 base and J by 0 bases. The CDR3 loop is CASSEYSGSSYNEQFF. The CDR3 nucleotides are TGCGCCAGCAGTGAGTATAGCGGGAGCTCCTACAATGAGCAGTTCTTC.

The genes are TRBV5-1 and TRBJ1-2; D may be TRBD1 (5 bases). The CDR3 spans 15 residues. The germline CDR1 and CDR2 sequences are SGHRS and YFSETQ. Trimming pared 3 bases from V and 8 bases from J, leaving 20 bases between. The CDR3 coding sequence is TGCGCCAGCAGCTCCCACTTCAATGGGGCGGAAGGCTACACCTTC. Protein product: CASSSHFNGAEGYTF.

This sequence joins TRBV10-3 and TRBJ2-5, with D perhaps matching TRBD1 or TRBD2 (5 bases each). This CDR3 region has 12 residues. The germline V and J ends were trimmed by 8 bases and 5 bases, with 12 bases remaining between them. Germline values: CDR1 ENHRY, CDR2 SYGVKD. The CDR3 spells CAIGRGDETQYF. The CDR3, as DNA: TGTGCCATCGGCCGAGGGGACGAGACCCAGTACTTC.